Following are 9 T cell receptor beta chains from one sample sequenced in a study of blood T cell repertoires in COVID-19. Clones were sequenced by immunoSEQ multiplex PCR, and TCRdb holds only the in-frame ones, with some missing. The table lists about 410,000 clones, around 90% of them singletons. The sequenced material came from PBMCs or T cells enriched from blood (not recorded which). The receptors shown here come from a man between 18 and 35 years old who had recovered from COVID-19.

The V call is TRBV10-1, the J call TRBJ2-7; the D gene is possibly TRBD1 (6 bases). The V and J ends lost 9 bases and 0 bases respectively, with 18 bases between them. Germline V gives CDR1 WNHNN, CDR2 SYGVQD (reference sequence). There are 15 residues in the CDR3. CDR3 in DNA: TGCGCCAGATCCCCGCGACAGGATGGCTCCTACGAGCAGTACTTC. Protein: CARSPRQDGSYEQYF.

The chain has TRBV15 and TRBJ1-6; D remains unclear. The CDR3 spans 14 residues. Trimming removed 5 bases from V and 8 bases from J, with 13 bases in between. CDR1 and CDR2 (germline): LNHNV, YYDKDF (reference sequence). CDR3 in amino acids: CATSGERVDSPLHF. The CDR3 nucleotides read TGTGCCACCAGCGGCGAGCGGGTGGATTCACCCCTCCACTTT.

The CDR3 region is CASSPDRSTNEKLFF. For the CDR3, the DNA is TGCGCCAGCAGTCCAGACAGATCAACTAATGAAAAACTGTTTTTT. The chain is built from TRBV10-1 and TRBJ1-4, with D tentatively TRBD1 (5 bases). This CDR3 region has 15 residues. CDR1 is WNHNN, CDR2 SYGVQD, per germline (reference sequence). Deletions cut 5 bases from V and 0 bases from J, with 10 bases between.

The V call is TRBV24-1, the J call TRBJ1-1, with 8 bases identical to TRBD1. Germline V gives CDR1 KGHDR, CDR2 SFDVKD. After removal of 7 bases from V and 5 bases from J, the junction contained 11 bases not matched to a gene. The CDR3 sequence is 15 residues long. The CDR3 DNA reads as TGTGCCACCAGCCATGGACAGGGAGGATGTACTGAAGCTTTCTTT. Translation gives CATSHGQGGCTEAFF.

This clone was seen a handful of times. The V call is TRBV6-5, the J call TRBJ2-7; tentatively, D is TRBD2 (6 bases). V was shortened by 6 bases and J by 0 bases, with 12 bases between the two germline ends. The germline CDR1 and CDR2 sequences are MNHEY and SVGAGI. CDR3 length: 14 residues. This chain's CDR3 is CASRRGVSSYEQYF. CDR3 in DNA: TGTGCCAGCAGGCGCGGGGTGAGCTCCTACGAGCAGTACTTC.

The CDR3 loop is CACSSWGDGYTF. The CDR3, as DNA: TGTGCCTGCTCAAGTTGGGGGGATGGCTACACCTTC. The chain employs TRBV12-3 or TRBV12-4 and TRBJ1-2; weak D call: TRBD1 (5 bases). Trimming cost V 11 bases and J 6 bases, with 16 bases left between them. The CDR3 loop spans 12 amino acids.

This clone was seen only once. The chain is built from TRBV12-3 or TRBV12-4 and TRBJ2-5; TRBD1 is a possible D gene (5 bases). The CDR3 totals 13 residues. V was cut by 6 bases and J by 7 bases, with 15 bases left in between. CDR3 residues: CASSTGFSGTQYF. CDR3 nucleotide sequence: TGTGCCAGCAGCACAGGTTTCTCGGGGACCCAGTACTTC.

V usage is TRBV7-9 and J usage is TRBJ1-2; D gene uncertain. V was shortened by 10 bases and J by 5 bases, with 8 bases between the two germline ends. The CDR3 extends over 10 amino acids. Looked up from germline, CDR1 is SEHNR and CDR2 is FQNEAQ (reference sequence). In DNA, the CDR3 is TGTGCCACTGGAGAATATGGCTACACCTTC. Its protein is CATGEYGYTF.

This clone has just one count. The gene calls are TRBV6-6 and TRBJ2-2, with a tentative D call TRBD1 (6 bases). The CDR3 is 18 amino acids. CDR1 and CDR2 from the germline V gene are MNHNY and SVGAGI (reference sequence). Trimming took 6 bases from V and 0 from J, leaving 20 bases between them. DNA of the CDR3: TGTGCCAGCAGCCGAAACGCCCCCGGGACACCGAACACCGGGGAGCTGTTTTTT. As protein: CASSRNAPGTPNTGELFF.